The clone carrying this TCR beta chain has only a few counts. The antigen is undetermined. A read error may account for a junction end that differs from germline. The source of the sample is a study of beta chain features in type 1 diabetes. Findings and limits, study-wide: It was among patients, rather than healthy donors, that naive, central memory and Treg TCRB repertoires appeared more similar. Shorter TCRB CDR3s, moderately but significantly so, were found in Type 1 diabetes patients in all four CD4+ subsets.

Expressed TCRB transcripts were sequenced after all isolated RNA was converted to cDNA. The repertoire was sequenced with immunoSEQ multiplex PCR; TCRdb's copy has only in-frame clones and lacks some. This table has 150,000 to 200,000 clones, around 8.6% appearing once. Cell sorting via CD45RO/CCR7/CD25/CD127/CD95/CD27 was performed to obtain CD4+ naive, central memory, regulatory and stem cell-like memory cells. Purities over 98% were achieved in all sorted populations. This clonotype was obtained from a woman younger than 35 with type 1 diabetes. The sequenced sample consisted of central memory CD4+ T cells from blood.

The CDR3, as DNA: TGTGCTAGCAACCCGGGACAGGCCTACGAGCAGTACTTC. As protein: CASNPGQAYEQYF. V gene TRBV7-7 combines with J gene TRBJ2-7; 8 bases agree with TRBD1. This CDR3 is 13 amino acids long. Germline CDR1 SSHAT, CDR2 FNYEAQ (reference sequence).